This is a list of T cell receptor beta chains from one sample in a study of blood T cell repertoires in COVID-19. Sequencing was performed with immunoSEQ multiplex PCR; in TCRdb, only in-frame clones are kept and a portion is missing. This table has approximately 250,000 clones, over 80% appearing once. Sequencing was done on a sample of PBMCs or T cells enriched from blood (not recorded which). The receptors here all came from a woman in her thirties or forties who had been exposed to COVID-19. The CDR3 runs from the conserved cysteine through the conserved F or W. Each record gives: CDR3 length, J gene, V gene, CDR3 protein.

length: 15
J: TRBJ2-2
V: TRBV19
CDR3: CASSILQGNTGELFF

length: 19
J: TRBJ2-5
V: TRBV7-9
CDR3: CASSLASLRGPRKQETQYF

length: 14
J: TRBJ2-7
V: TRBV18
CDR3: CASSPPVRLYEQYF

length: 15
J: TRBJ1-1
V: TRBV18
CDR3: CASSPGTGVRSEAFF

length: 13
J: TRBJ2-4
V: TRBV21-1
CDR3: CASTRETSGIQYF

length: 15
J: TRBJ1-3
V: TRBV7-9
CDR3: CASSPWDRARDTIYF

length: 11
J: TRBJ1-2
V: TRBV24-1
CDR3: CATSDFRGYTF

length: 15
J: TRBJ2-7
V: TRBV7-2
CDR3: CASSLGVSGISAQYF

length: 13
J: TRBJ2-5
V: TRBV7-8
CDR3: CASSLEGRETQYF

length: 14
J: TRBJ2-7
V: TRBV5-4
CDR3: CASKTDSASYEQYF

length: 15
J: TRBJ1-2
V: TRBV27
CDR3: CASSLSELWGDGYTF

length: 15
J: TRBJ2-1
V: TRBV28
CDR3: CASSLSVGSYNEQFF

length: 16
J: TRBJ2-1
V: TRBV19
CDR3: CASIAGGTGVYNEQFF

length: 14
J: TRBJ1-1
V: TRBV5-6
CDR3: CASSLGGAGTEAFF

length: 13
J: TRBJ1-2
V: TRBV27
CDR3: CASSSQPDRVPIF

length: 17
J: TRBJ1-5
V: TRBV7-8
CDR3: CASSSNPGQGLNQPQHF

length: 14
J: TRBJ1-2
V: TRBV18
CDR3: CASSPDRGADGYTF

length: 15
J: TRBJ2-1
V: TRBV4-3
CDR3: CASSHERGGDNEQFF

length: 15
J: TRBJ1-1
V: TRBV5-4
CDR3: CASSLVDRGNTEAFF

length: 14
J: TRBJ2-1
V: TRBV28
CDR3: CASSSGTGLGEQFF

length: 16
J: TRBJ1-2
V: TRBV4-2
CDR3: CASSHRPGQGAYGYTF

length: 13
J: TRBJ2-1
V: TRBV28
CDR3: CASSLTGNNEQFF

length: 12
J: TRBJ2-2
V: TRBV30
CDR3: CAWSPRAGELFF

length: 15
J: TRBJ1-3
V: TRBV7-6
CDR3: CASSLADSSGNTIYF

length: 15
J: TRBJ2-1
V: TRBV24-1
CDR3: CATSIRDRGRSEQFF

length: 13
J: TRBJ1-2
V: TRBV27
CDR3: CASSLIGGNGYTF

length: 19
J: TRBJ2-5
V: TRBV3-1/TRBV3-2
CDR3: CASRGTGGLAGAHQETQYF

length: 12
J: TRBJ1-2
V: TRBV28
CDR3: CASRDRGRGYTF

length: 17
J: TRBJ1-2
V: TRBV2
CDR3: CASSPGTGGAESDGYTF

length: 18
J: TRBJ1-2
V: TRBV12-5
CDR3: CASGLVRGVPGGGYGYTF

length: 14
J: TRBJ2-4
V: TRBV7-9
CDR3: CASSLGLVQNIQYF

length: 17
J: TRBJ2-1
V: TRBV18
CDR3: CASSPMSPSGVNNEQFF

length: 13
J: TRBJ1-5
V: TRBV4-3
CDR3: CASSQGQNQPQHF

length: 17
J: TRBJ2-3
V: TRBV2
CDR3: CASSAPGLAESTDTQYF

length: 13
J: TRBJ2-5
V: TRBV6-5
CDR3: CASTGPVMETQYF

length: 13
J: TRBJ2-1
V: TRBV4-1
CDR3: CASSQGGSNEQFF

length: 16
J: TRBJ1-4
V: TRBV20-1
CDR3: CSASRGFIATNEKLFF